This entry lists 16 T cell receptor beta chains sequenced from one sample in a study of neurological immune-mediated disorders (dated by TCRdb to between 2018 and 2021). To prepare the library, 5' RACE was applied. The listed sequencing device is Illumina HiSeq 2500. TCRdb redid the processing of the public reads, applying fastp at Q25 and MiXCR, and retained in-frame beta chains. CDR3 protein sequences are deduplicated, and each keeps its most common genes and DNA. A total of about 74,000 distinct CDR3 sequences appear in this sample, around 5% of them only once. 7.4% of the sample belongs to the ten largest clones. Sequences were obtained from PBMCs. The receptors stem from a man between 18 and 35 years old with multiple sclerosis.

The sample holds many counts of this clonotype. The genes are TRBV7-3 and TRBJ2-1, with TRBD1 as a possible D gene (6 bases). This CDR3 has 15 residues. Between the trimmed V and J ends, which lost 5 bases and 7 bases, there was a span of 18 bases. CDR1 is SGHTA, CDR2 FQGTGA, per germline. CDR3 nucleotides: TGTGCCAGCAGCAATAGGGGGACACCTACTAATGAGCAGTTCTTC. This encodes CASSNRGTPTNEQFF.

This clonotype has ten or more counts. This chain connects TRBV28 to TRBJ2-3, with D possibly matching TRBD2 (5 bases). Trimming shortened V by 9 bases and J by 2 bases, and 18 bases separated the two germline ends. This CDR3 is built from 15 residues. Germline CDR1 MDHEN, CDR2 SYDVKM. The CDR3, as DNA: TGTGCCAGTGTCGCCTCCGGGATTTACACAGATACGCAGTATTTT. This sequence encodes CASVASGIYTDTQYF.

Many counts were recorded for this clonotype. The chain couples TRBV20-1 to TRBJ1-6; D gene uncertain. CDR1 DFQATT and CDR2 SNEGSKA come from the germline V gene (reference sequence). The CDR3 is made up of 12 amino acids. Trimming removed 5 bases from V and 7 bases from J, with 9 bases in between. The CDR3 DNA follows: TGCAGTGCTGGGGAGGGAAATTCACCCCTCCACTTT. Its translation is CSAGEGNSPLHF.

This clonotype was counted many times. The chain carries TRBV5-1 and TRBJ2-5, with 7 nucleotides matching TRBD2. Germline V CDR1 and CDR2: SGHRS, YFSETQ. The CDR3 runs to 16 residues. V shed 1 base, J shed 2 bases, and the junction held 8 bases outside the gene matches. This CDR3 is CASSLPFRGSQETQYF. The CDR3 DNA sequence: TGCGCCAGCAGCTTGCCGTTCCGCGGGAGTCAAGAGACCCAGTACTTC.

In its sample, this clonotype was seen a few times. Since a much larger clone is just one base distant, this may be a read error. CDR3 sequence reads: CSAKRSSEQFF. The CDR3 bases are TGCAGTGCCAAAAGGTCATCTGAGCAGTTCTTC. The V gene is TRBV20-1, the J gene TRBJ2-1; D unclear. The CDR3 spans 11 residues. Trimming pared 6 bases from V and 9 bases from J, leaving 12 bases between. CDR1 is DFQATT and CDR2 is SNEGSKA in the germline V gene (reference sequence).

This clonotype was counted ten times or more. The chain recombines TRBV7-6 with TRBJ2-3; 7 bases map to TRBD2. Losses at the gene ends were 5 bases for V and 4 bases for J; bases not matched to a gene: 6. Germline values: CDR1 SGHVS, CDR2 FNYEAQ. The CDR3 sequence is 14 residues long. CDR3 amino acids: CASSPRTSADTQYF. CDR3 nucleotide sequence: TGTGCCAGCAGCCCTCGGACTAGTGCAGATACGCAGTATTTT.

This clonotype was seen many times. V and J are TRBV24-1 and TRBJ2-1; maybe TRBD1 (5 bases). Germline assignment: CDR1 KGHDR and CDR2 SFDVKD. The CDR3 loop spans 11 amino acids. Trimming removed 7 bases at V and 7 bases at J, with 7 bases between. The CDR3 reads CATRTENEQFF. In nucleotides, the CDR3 is TGTGCCACCAGGACAGAGAATGAGCAGTTCTTC.

Notes on this clonotype: Its ends do not fully match the called genes, so a read error is possible. The chain couples TRBV20-1 to TRBJ1-5; 10 nucleotides agree with TRBD1. The V gene's germline CDR1 is DFQATT and CDR2 SNEGSKA (reference sequence). The CDR3 is made up of 15 amino acids. CDR3 residues: CSARQGAEGNQPQNF. Here the CDR3 DNA reads TGCAGTGCCAGACAGGGGGCAGAGGGCAATCAGCCCCAGAATTTT.

Many counts were recorded for this clonotype. The chain joins TRBV5-1 to TRBJ1-1, with 9 bases matching TRBD1. Germline trimming cut 0 bases from V and 2 bases from J; bases unmatched to any gene: 5. Germline loops: CDR1 SGHRS, CDR2 YFSETQ. This CDR3 has 16 residues. CDR3 sequence: CASSLGAQGANTEAFF. The DNA for the CDR3 is TGCGCCAGCAGCTTGGGAGCACAGGGGGCCAACACTGAAGCTTTCTTT.

This clonotype was seen repeatedly, ten times or more. This rearrangement joins TRBV20-1 to TRBJ2-7; 10 positions match TRBD1. Germline V lookup: CDR1 DFQATT, CDR2 SNEGSKA (reference sequence). The CDR3 is 16 residues long. J was trimmed by 1 base and V by 2 bases; bases with no gene match: 8. CDR3 amino acids: CSARPLGTGDSYEQYF. The DNA for the CDR3 is TGCAGTGCTAGACCCCTCGGGACAGGGGATTCCTACGAGCAGTACTTC.

This clonotype was found many times. CDR3 amino acids: CSVANTGELFF. The CDR3 DNA sequence: TGCAGCGTCGCGAACACCGGGGAGCTGTTTTTT. The chain carries TRBV29-1 and TRBJ2-2; D is unclear. Trimming removed 6 bases at V and 0 bases at J, with 2 bases between. Germline V lookup: CDR1 SQVTM, CDR2 ANQGSEA. The CDR3 has 11 residues.

This clonotype showed up just a few times. Relative to the germline gene, one junction end is altered; a read error may explain this. This CDR3 is CATSPGGNSPLNF. For the CDR3, the DNA is TGTGCCACCAGCCCCGGGGGGAATTCACCCCTCAACTTT. The chain couples TRBV24-1 to TRBJ1-6; a weak D match, TRBD1 (5 bases). The CDR3 totals 13 residues. Germline-derived CDR1 and CDR2 are KGHDR and SFDVKD.

This clonotype was counted at least ten times. The CDR3 here is CASSSSVWAGEETQYF. For the CDR3, the DNA is TGCGCCAGCAGCTCCTCCGTTTGGGCAGGCGAGGAGACCCAGTACTTC. The V call is TRBV5-1, the J call TRBJ2-5; D remains ambiguous. V lost 3 bases and J 5 bases, leaving 20 bases between the germline ends. CDR3 size: 16 residues. CDR1 and CDR2 (germline): SGHRS, YFSETQ.

This clonotype was recorded at least ten times. This chain uses TRBV10-3 with TRBJ2-5, with D uncertain. V dropped 5 bases and J dropped 2 bases, with 12 bases sitting between them. Germline V gives CDR1 ENHRY, CDR2 SYGVKD. The CDR3 loop spans 14 amino acids. The CDR3 region has the DNA TGTGCCATCAGTCCAAGGACGGGTCAAGAGACCCAGTACTTC. The encoded protein is CAISPRTGQETQYF.

This clonotype has ten or more counts. V usage is TRBV20-1 and J usage is TRBJ2-7; D may match TRBD1 or TRBD2 (5 bases each). Germline loops: CDR1 DFQATT, CDR2 SNEGSKA (reference sequence). V was trimmed by 0 bases and J by 3 bases, leaving 12 bases between them. This CDR3 comprises 14 residues. The CDR3 loop reads CSARDGGHGYEQYF. Here the CDR3 DNA reads TGCAGTGCTAGAGATGGAGGACACGGCTACGAGCAGTACTTC.

This clonotype was seen repeatedly, ten times or more. The V call is TRBV20-1, the J call TRBJ2-7; D might be TRBD2 (5 bases). The germline gives CDR1 DFQATT, CDR2 SNEGSKA (reference sequence). V lost 5 bases to trimming and J lost 2 bases, with 16 bases between them. The CDR3 has 14 residues. The CDR3 loop reads CSAAAGGPAYEQYF. The CDR3 DNA reads TGCAGTGCTGCGGCGGGTGGGCCGGCCTACGAGCAGTACTTC.